This T cell receptor beta chain was captured in a study of early T cells in non-severe SARS-CoV-2 infection. Many counts were recorded for this clonotype. Individually, cDNA molecules had unique molecular identifiers attached to them. TCRdb analysed the 5' RACE reads with MiXCR anew, one entry per CDR3 protein. The sample consists of about 64,000 distinct CDR3 sequences, about an eighth of them appearing once. CDR1 is MNHEY and CDR2 is SVGAGI in the germline V gene. Trimming took 0 bases from V and 6 from J, leaving 9 bases between them. CDR3 length equals 14 residues. Sequenced input: whole blood. This receptor was identified in an adult who was a healthcare worker with PCR-confirmed SARS-CoV-2 infection or an uninfected control (not recorded which). The chain has TRBV6-5 and TRBJ1-5; D gene unclear. The CDR3 region is CASSYSIEGQPQHF. CDR3 DNA: TGTGCCAGCAGTTACTCGATAGAAGGTCAGCCCCAGCATTTT.